The clone carrying this T cell receptor beta chain showed up just once. These data belong to a study of blood T cell repertoires in COVID-19. About the research overall: The United States, Italy and Spain were the sources of the acute and convalescent COVID-19 samples. Sources were T cells, B-cell-depleted T cells, or PBMCs; the material itself was cDNA or gDNA.

In the original analysis: Scientists estimated how many nucleated cells there were by amplifying reference gene primers. Sequencing was performed with immunoSEQ multiplex PCR; in TCRdb, only in-frame clones are kept and a portion is missing. That table furnishes V, J and clone size, whereas the DNA furnished D and trimming. This table has over 200,000 clones, 87% appearing once. The CDR3 consists of 14 residues. Trimming removed 0 bases from V and 3 bases from J, with 9 bases in between. Germline loops: CDR1 SEHNR, CDR2 FQNEAQ (reference sequence). The receptor's source is a woman in her forties or fifties with acute or convalescent COVID-19. V is TRBV7-9 and J is TRBJ2-7; D possibly corresponds to TRBD2 (5 bases). Source material: peripheral blood. CDR3 sequence reads: CASSLAATSYEQYF. The CDR3 bases are TGTGCCAGCAGCTTAGCCGCAACTAGCTACGAGCAGTACTTC.